This T cell receptor beta chain came from a study of blood T cell repertoires in COVID-19. V was pared by 0 bases and J by 10 bases, with 6 bases of the junction left unmatched. The CDR3 spans 15 residues. CDR1 is MNHEY and CDR2 is SVGAGI in the germline V gene. Here immunoSEQ multiplex PCR was the method, and the copy in TCRdb shows in-frame clones only, minus some. The data show approximately 190,000 clones, with approximately 84% seen just once and 7.5% held by the top ten. The sample consisted of PBMCs or T cells enriched from blood (not recorded which). The sequence came from a middle-aged man who had recovered from COVID-19. The chain links TRBV6-5 to TRBJ1-6; 7 bases are a match to TRBD1. CDR3 sequence (DNA): TGTGCCAGCAGTTACTCAGGGGGCAGGAGATCACCCCTCCACTTT. Protein: CASSYSGGRRSPLHF.